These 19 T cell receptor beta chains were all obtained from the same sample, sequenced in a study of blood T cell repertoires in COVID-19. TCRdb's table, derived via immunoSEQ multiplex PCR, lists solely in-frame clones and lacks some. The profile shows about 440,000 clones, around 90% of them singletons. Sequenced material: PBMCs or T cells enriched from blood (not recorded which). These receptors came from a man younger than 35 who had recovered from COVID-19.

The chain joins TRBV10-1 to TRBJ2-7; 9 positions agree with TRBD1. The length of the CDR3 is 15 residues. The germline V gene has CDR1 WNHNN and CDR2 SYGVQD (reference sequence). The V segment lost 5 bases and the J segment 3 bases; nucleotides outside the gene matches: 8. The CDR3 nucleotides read TGCGCCAGCAGTCCTACAGGGGGCCATCTCTACGAGCAGTACTTC. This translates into CASSPTGGHLYEQYF.

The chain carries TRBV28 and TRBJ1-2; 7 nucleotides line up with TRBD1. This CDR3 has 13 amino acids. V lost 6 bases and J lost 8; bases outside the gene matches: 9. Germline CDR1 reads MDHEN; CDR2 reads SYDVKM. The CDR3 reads CASRLTGRKGYTF. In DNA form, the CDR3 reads TGTGCCAGCAGATTGACAGGGAGGAAGGGCTACACCTTC.

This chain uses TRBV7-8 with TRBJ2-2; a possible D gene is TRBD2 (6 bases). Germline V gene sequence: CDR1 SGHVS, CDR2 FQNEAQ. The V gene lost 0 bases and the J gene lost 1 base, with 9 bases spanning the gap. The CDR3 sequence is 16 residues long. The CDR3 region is CASSLAPAGNTGELFF. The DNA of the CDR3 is TGTGCCAGCAGCTTAGCTCCAGCGGGGAACACCGGGGAGCTGTTTTTT. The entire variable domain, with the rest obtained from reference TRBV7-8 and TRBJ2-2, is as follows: GAGVSQSPRYKVAKRGQDVALRCDPISGHVSLFWYQQALGQGPEFLTYFQNEAQLDKSGLPSDRFFAERPEGSVSTLKIQRTQQEDSAVYLCASSLAPAGNTGELFFGEGSRLTVL.

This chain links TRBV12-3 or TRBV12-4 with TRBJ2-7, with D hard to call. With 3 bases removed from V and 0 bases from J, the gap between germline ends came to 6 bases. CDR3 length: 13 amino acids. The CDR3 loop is CASSFTSSYEQYF. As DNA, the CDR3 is TGTGCCAGCAGTTTTACGAGCTCCTACGAGCAGTACTTC.

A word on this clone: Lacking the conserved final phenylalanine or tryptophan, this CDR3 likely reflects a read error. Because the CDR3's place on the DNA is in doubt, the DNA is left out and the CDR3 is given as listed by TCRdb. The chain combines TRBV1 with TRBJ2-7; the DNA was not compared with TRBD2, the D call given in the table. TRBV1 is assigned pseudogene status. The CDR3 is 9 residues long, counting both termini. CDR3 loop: CTSSQDGRE.

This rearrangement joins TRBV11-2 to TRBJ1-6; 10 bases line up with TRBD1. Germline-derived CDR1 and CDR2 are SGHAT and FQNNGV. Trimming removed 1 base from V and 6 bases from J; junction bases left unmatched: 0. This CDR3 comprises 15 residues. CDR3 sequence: CASSLGDRGNSPLHF. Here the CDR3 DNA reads TGTGCCAGCAGCTTAGGGGACAGGGGTAATTCACCCCTCCACTTT.

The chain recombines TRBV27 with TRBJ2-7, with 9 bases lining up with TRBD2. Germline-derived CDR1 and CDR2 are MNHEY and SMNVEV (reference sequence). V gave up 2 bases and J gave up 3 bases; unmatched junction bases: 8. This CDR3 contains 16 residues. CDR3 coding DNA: TGTGCCAGCAGTTTAAGTTGGGCGGGAGGGAACTACGAGCAGTACTTC. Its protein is CASSLSWAGGNYEQYF.

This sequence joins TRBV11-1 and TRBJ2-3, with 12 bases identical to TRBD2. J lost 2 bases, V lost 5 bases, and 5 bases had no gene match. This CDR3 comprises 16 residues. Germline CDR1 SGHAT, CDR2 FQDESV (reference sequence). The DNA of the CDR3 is TGTGCCAGCAGCCGACTAGCGGGGGCGTACACAGATACGCAGTATTTT. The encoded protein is CASSRLAGAYTDTQYF.

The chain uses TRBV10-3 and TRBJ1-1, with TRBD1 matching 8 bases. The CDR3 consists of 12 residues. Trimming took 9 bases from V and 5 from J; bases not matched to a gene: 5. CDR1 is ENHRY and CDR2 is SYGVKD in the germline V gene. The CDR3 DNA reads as TGTGCCATAGGACAGGGCGCAACTGAAGCTTTCTTT. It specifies CAIGQGATEAFF.

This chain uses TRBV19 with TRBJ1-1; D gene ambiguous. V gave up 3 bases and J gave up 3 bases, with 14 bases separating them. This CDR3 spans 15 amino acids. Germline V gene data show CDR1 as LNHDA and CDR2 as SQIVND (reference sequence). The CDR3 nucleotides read TGTGCCAGTAGTATTCGACCGGAGGATGACACTGAAGCTTTCTTT. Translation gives CASSIRPEDDTEAFF.

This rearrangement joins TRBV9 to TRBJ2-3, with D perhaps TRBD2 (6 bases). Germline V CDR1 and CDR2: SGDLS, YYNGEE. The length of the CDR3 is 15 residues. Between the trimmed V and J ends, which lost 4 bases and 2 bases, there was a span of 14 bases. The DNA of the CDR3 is TGTGCCAGCAGCCTCGAAAGGGACTTCACAGATACGCAGTATTTT. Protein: CASSLERDFTDTQYF.

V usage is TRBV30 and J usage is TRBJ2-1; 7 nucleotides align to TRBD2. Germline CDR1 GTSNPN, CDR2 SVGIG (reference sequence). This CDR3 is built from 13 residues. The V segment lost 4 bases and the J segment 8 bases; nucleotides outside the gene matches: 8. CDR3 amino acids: CAWNPAGRHEQFF. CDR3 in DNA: TGTGCCTGGAATCCAGCGGGACGCCATGAGCAGTTCTTC.

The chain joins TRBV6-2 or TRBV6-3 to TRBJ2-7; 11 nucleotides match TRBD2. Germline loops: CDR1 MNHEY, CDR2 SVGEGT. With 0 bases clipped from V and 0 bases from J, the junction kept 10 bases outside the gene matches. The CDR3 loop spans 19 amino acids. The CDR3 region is CASSYSRLAGGLISYEQYF. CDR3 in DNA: TGTGCCAGCAGTTACTCGAGGCTAGCGGGGGGACTAATCTCCTACGAGCAGTACTTC.

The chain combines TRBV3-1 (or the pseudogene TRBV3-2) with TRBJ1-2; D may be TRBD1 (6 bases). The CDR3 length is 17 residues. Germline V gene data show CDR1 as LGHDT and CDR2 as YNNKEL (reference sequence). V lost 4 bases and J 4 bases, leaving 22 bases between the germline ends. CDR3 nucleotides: TGTGCCAGCAGCCCACCTCTCAGACTAACACAGGGCTATGGCTACACCTTC. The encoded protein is CASSPPLRLTQGYGYTF.

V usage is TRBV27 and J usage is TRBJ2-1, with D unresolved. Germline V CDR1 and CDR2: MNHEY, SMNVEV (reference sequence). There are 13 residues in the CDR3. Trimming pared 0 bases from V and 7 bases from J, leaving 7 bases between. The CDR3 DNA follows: TGTGCCAGCAGTTTATCGCTACGGAATGAGCAGTTCTTC. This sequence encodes CASSLSLRNEQFF.

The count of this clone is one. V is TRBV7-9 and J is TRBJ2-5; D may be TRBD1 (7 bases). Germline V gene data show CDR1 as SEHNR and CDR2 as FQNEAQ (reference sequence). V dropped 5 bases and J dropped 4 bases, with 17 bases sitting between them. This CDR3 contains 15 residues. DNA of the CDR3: TGTGCCAGCAGCCGGGACCAGGGGGGTGGAGAGACCCAGTACTTC. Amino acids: CASSRDQGGGETQYF.

CDR3 sequence (DNA): TGTGCCAGCAGCCAAGTAGCCAGCAGTGACAATGAGCAGTTCTTC. It encodes CASSQVASSDNEQFF. This chain joins TRBV3-1 (or the pseudogene TRBV3-2) and TRBJ2-1; D remains unclear. The CDR3 spans 15 residues. The germline V gene has CDR1 LGHDT and CDR2 YNNKEL (reference sequence). With 1 base removed from V and 5 bases from J, the gap between germline ends came to 12 bases.

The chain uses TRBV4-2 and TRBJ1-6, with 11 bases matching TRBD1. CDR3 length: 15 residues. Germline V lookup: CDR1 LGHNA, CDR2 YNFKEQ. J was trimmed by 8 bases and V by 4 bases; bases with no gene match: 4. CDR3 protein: CASSPGGQGDSPLHF. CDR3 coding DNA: TGTGCCAGCAGCCCAGGGGGACAGGGGGATTCACCCCTCCACTTT.

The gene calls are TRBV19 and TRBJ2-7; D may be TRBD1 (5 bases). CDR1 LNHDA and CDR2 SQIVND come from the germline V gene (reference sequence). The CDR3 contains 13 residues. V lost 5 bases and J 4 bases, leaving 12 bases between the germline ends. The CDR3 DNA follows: TGTGCCAGTAGTCATCAGGGCGGATACGAGCAGTACTTC. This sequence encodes CASSHQGGYEQYF. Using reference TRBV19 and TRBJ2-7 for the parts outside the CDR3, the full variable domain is DGGITQSPKYLFRKEGQNVTLSCEQNLNHDAMYWYRQDPGQGLRLIYYSQIVNDFQKGDIAEGYSVSREKKESFPLTVTSAQKNPTAFYLCASSHQGGYEQYFGPGTRLTVT.